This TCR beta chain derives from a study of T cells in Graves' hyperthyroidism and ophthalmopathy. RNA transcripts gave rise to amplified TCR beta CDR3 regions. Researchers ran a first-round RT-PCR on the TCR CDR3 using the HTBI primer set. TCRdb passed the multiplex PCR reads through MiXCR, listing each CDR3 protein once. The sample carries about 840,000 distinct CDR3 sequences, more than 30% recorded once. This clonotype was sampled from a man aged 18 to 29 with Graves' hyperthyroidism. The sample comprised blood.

For the CDR3, the DNA is TGTGCCAGCAGTCTCCTGACAAGCAGCAATCAGCCCCAGCATTTT. Amino acid sequence: CASSLLTSSNQPQHF. This chain connects TRBV25-1 to TRBJ1-5; D is unclear. The V gene lost 5 bases and the J gene lost 1 base, with 12 bases spanning the gap. Per germline, CDR1 MGHDK and CDR2 SYGVNS. The CDR3 spans 15 residues.